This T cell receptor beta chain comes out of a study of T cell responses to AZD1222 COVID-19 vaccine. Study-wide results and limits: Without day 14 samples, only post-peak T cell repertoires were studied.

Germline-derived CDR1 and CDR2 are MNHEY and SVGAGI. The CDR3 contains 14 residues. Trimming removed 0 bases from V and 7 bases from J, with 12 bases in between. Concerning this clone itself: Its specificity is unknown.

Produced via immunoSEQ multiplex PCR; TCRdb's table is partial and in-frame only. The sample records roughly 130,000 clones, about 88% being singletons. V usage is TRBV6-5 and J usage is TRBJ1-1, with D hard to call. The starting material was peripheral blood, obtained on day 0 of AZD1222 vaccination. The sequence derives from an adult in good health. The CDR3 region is CASSYSTLEGEAFF. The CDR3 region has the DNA TGTGCCAGCAGTTACTCAACCCTTGAAGGTGAAGCTTTCTTT.